The following is a T cell receptor beta chain sequence with its context. Antigen: not known. CDR1 is MGHRA, CDR2 YSYEKL, per germline. This CDR3 region has 15 residues. V shed 6 bases, J shed 1 base, and the junction held 6 bases outside the gene matches. This table comes from immunoSEQ multiplex PCR, and its TCRdb copy is limited to in-frame clones, with some not included. The sample holds about 140,000 clones, roughly 77% seen once. These data are taken from a study of cytotoxic CD8 clonotypes in ibrutinib-treated CLL. Study conclusions and caveats: Clonality increased at ibrutinib response, then returned toward baseline at progression.

The rearrangement uses TRBV4-1 and TRBJ1-1, with 9 bases aligning to TRBD1. The sequence was collected from a human donor with chronic lymphocytic leukemia. Sequencing used PBMCs, obtained after 12 months of ibrutinib treatment. CDR3: CASRLGQGQNTEAFF. Here the CDR3 DNA reads TGCGCCAGCAGACTCGGACAGGGGCAGAACACTGAAGCTTTCTTT.